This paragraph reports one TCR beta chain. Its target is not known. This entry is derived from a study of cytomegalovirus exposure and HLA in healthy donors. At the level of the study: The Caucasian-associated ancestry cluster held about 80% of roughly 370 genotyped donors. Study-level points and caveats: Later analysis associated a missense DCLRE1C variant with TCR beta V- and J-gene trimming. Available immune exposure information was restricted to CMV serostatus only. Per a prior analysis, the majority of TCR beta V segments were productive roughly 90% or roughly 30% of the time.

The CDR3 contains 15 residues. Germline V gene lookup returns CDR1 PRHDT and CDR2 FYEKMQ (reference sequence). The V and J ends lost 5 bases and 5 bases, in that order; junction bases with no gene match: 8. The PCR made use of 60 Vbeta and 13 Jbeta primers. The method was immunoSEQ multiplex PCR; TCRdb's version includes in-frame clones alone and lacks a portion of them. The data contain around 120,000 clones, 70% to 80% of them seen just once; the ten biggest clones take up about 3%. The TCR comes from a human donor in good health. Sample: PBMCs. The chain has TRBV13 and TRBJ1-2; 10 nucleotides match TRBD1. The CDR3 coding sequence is TGTGCCAGCAGCCCCCGGGACAGGGGTCCATATGGCTACACCTTC. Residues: CASSPRDRGPYGYTF.